This TCR beta chain was identified in a study of blood T cell repertoires in COVID-19. Data came from immunoSEQ multiplex PCR; TCRdb stores just in-frame clones and leaves some out. The sample yields about 270,000 clones, approximately 87% seen once. Germline loops: CDR1 MDHEN, CDR2 SYDVKM. The J segment lost 6 bases and the V segment lost 8 bases, leaving 10 bases of the junction unmatched. CDR3 length equals 14 residues. The sample comprised peripheral blood. This receptor was identified in a woman aged 30 to 39 with COVID-19, enrolled during active disease. This chain connects TRBV28 to TRBJ1-2; 9 bases are shared with TRBD1. The CDR3 loop reads CASGPGQGTNGYTF. In DNA form, the CDR3 reads TGTGCCAGCGGTCCCGGACAGGGGACGAATGGCTACACCTTC.